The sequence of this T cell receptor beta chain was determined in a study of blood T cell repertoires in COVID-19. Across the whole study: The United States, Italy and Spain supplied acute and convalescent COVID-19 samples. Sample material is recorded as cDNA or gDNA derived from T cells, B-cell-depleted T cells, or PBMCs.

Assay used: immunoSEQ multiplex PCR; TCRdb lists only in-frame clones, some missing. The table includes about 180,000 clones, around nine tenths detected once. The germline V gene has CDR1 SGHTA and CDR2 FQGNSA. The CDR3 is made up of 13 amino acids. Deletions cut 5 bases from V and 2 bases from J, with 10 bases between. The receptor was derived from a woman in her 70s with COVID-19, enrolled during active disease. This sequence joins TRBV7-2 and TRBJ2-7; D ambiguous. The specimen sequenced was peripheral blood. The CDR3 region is CASSEAPTYEQYF. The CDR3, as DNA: TGTGCCAGCAGCGAAGCGCCGACCTACGAGCAGTACTTC.